This TCR beta chain was sequenced during a study of cytomegalovirus exposure and HLA in healthy donors. Whole-study results and caveats: Other equally common chains were less clonally expanded than HLA-associated TCR beta chains, a later analysis showed.

The PCR had 60 Vbeta and 13 Jbeta primers. The data were produced by immunoSEQ multiplex PCR, yet TCRdb's version contains in-frame clones alone and is incomplete. The data show approximately 170,000 clones, with approximately 80% seen just once and 7% to 9% held by the top ten. A word on this clone: Antigen unknown.

V was trimmed by 9 bases and J by 4 bases, leaving 16 bases between them. Germline values: CDR1 SGHDT, CDR2 YYEEEE. CDR3 length equals 13 residues. The rearrangement uses TRBV5-6 and TRBJ1-2; D gene unclear. Sequencing used PBMCs. The source of this sequence is a male donor in good health and CMV-seropositive. In DNA, the CDR3 is TGTGCCACCCGCCTCGCGGTTTCCTATGGCTACACCTTC. It specifies CATRLAVSYGYTF.